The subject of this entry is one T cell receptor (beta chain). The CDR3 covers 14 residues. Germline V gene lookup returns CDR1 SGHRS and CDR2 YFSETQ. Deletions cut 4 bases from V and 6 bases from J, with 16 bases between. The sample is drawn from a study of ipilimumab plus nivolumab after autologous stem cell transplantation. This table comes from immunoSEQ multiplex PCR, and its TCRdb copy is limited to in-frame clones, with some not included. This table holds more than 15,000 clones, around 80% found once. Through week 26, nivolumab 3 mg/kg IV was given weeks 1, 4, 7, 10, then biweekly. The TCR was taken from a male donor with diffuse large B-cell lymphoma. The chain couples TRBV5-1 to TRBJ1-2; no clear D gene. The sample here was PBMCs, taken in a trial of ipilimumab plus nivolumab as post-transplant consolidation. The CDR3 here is CASSGQDPADGYTF. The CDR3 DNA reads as TGCGCCAGCAGCGGGCAGGACCCGGCGGATGGCTACACCTTC.